One and the same sample provided the 6 T cell receptor beta chains below, sequenced in a study of T-cell memory formation after mild COVID-19. Each CDR3 protein is one row after TCRdb ran MiXCR on the 5' RACE reads. This table holds about 130,000 distinct CDR3 sequences, 17% found once. Sequenced material: PBMCs or a T cell subset sorted from them (not recorded which). All receptors come from a man aged 18-30 years who had mild COVID-19 (a few samples of this study predate the infection). Cell type and time point are not known.

A few counts support this clonotype. The gene calls are TRBV3-1 and TRBJ2-3; a possible D gene is TRBD2 (5 bases). V dropped 2 bases and J dropped 4 bases, with 13 bases sitting between them. The CDR3 is 15 amino acids. Germline CDR1 is LGHDT and CDR2 is YNNKEL (reference sequence). The CDR3 region is CASSQNFVRADTQYF. The CDR3 DNA sequence: TGTGCCAGCAGCCAAAACTTCGTGAGGGCAGATACGCAGTATTTT.

The V call is TRBV10-3, the J call TRBJ2-7; TRBD2 might be the D (6 bases). V was shortened by 2 bases and J by 3 bases, with 8 bases between the two germline ends. CDR3 size: 13 residues. Germline V gene data show CDR1 as ENHRY and CDR2 as SYGVKD. CDR3 residues: CAISETSNYEQYV. CDR3 nucleotide sequence: TGTGCCATCAGTGAGACTAGCAACTACGAGCAGTACGTC.

The chain uses TRBV5-1 and TRBJ1-6, with a weak D call TRBD1 (5 bases). The CDR3 consists of 14 residues. Per germline, CDR1 SGHRS and CDR2 YFSETQ. Trimming took 4 bases from V and 7 from J, leaving 12 bases between them. DNA of the CDR3: TGCGCCAGCAGCCCATGGGGGGGGAATTCACCCCTCCACTTT. Protein sequence: CASSPWGGNSPLHF.

The chain combines TRBV7-9 with TRBJ1-3; D is uncertain. This CDR3 comprises 14 residues. CDR1 SEHNR and CDR2 FQNEAQ come from the germline V gene (reference sequence). Deletions cut 4 bases from V and 0 bases from J, with 7 bases between. The CDR3: CASSWSVSGNTIYF. Here the CDR3 DNA reads TGTGCCAGCAGCTGGAGCGTCTCTGGAAACACCATATATTTT.

The chain links TRBV7-9 to TRBJ2-3, with 10 nucleotides matching TRBD1. The germline gives CDR1 SEHNR, CDR2 FQNEAQ (reference sequence). After removal of 5 bases from V and 2 bases from J, the junction contained 4 bases not matched to a gene. This CDR3 contains 15 residues. CDR3 sequence reads: CASSTGTGVTDTQYF. CDR3 in DNA: TGTGCCAGCAGCACTGGGACAGGGGTCACAGATACGCAGTATTTT.

The chain has TRBV12-3 or TRBV12-4 and TRBJ2-5; 12 nucleotides line up with TRBD2. V was pared by 1 base and J by 5 bases, with 11 bases of the junction left unmatched. The CDR3 consists of 18 residues. The CDR3 sequence is CASSLGAPSGGAGETQYF. The CDR3 DNA follows: TGTGCCAGCAGTTTAGGGGCTCCTAGCGGGGGGGCTGGCGAGACCCAGTACTTC.